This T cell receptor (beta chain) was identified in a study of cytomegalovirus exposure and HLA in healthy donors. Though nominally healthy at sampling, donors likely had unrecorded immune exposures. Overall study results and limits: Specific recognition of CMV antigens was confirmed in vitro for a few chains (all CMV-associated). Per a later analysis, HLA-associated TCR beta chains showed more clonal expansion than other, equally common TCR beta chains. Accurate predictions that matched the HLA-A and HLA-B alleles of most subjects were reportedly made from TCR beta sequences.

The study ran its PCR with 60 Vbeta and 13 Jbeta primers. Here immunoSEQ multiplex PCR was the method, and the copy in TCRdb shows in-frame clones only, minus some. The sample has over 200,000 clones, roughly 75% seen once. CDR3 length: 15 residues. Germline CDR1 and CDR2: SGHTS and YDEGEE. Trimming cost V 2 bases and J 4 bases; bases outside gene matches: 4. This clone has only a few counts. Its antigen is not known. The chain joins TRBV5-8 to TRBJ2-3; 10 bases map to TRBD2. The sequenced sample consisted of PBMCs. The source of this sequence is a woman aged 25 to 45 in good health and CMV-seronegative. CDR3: CASSLGLAESDTQYF. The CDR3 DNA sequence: TGTGCCAGCAGCTTAGGACTAGCGGAATCAGATACGCAGTATTTT.